This T cell receptor (beta chain) came from a study of HIV-infected patients and healthy controls. Judged by abundance, this clonotype is medium-sized. No antigen is known for it. The CDR3 extends over 16 amino acids. After removal of 2 bases from V and 2 bases from J, the junction contained 5 bases not matched to a gene. Germline lookup yields CDR1 MNHNY and CDR2 SVGAGI (reference sequence). No cell fractionation was done, so the repertoire covers all unsorted peripheral blood T cells. Alpha and beta constant-region primers primed reverse transcription of about 500 ng RNA. Each of the alpha and beta chains got its own library through chain-specific third strand synthesis with indices. A 5' RACE adapter with a random hexamer and the SP2 primer site was joined to cDNA. TCRdb reprocessed the 5' RACE reads via MiXCR and lists one record per CDR3 protein. The sample contains over 15,000 distinct CDR3 sequences, 7% of which appear only once.

Overall study findings and caveats: CDR3 sharing between individuals was lower in HIV-infected patients than in healthy controls. Healthy controls carried many MAIT alpha-chain CDR3s, while HIV+ repertoires had few. Size-matched repertoire data failed to replicate the apparent Gini index recovery after therapy in HIV-infected patients.

Sample: blood. The chain employs TRBV6-6 and TRBJ2-4; TRBD1 agrees at 8 bases. This TCR was sampled from an adult in good health. The CDR3 sequence: CASSYGQGLPKNIQYF. DNA of the CDR3: TGTGCCAGCAGTTACGGACAGGGATTACCCAAAAACATTCAGTACTTC.